This T cell receptor beta chain was retrieved from a study of blood T cell repertoires in COVID-19. Study in general: Both acute and convalescent COVID-19 samples were obtained from the United States, Italy and Spain. The cDNA or gDNA used as material had been derived from T cells, B-cell-depleted T cells, or PBMCs.

Patients of the Seattle cohort, enrolled during active infection, were followed longitudinally. The CDR3 is 15 residues long. Trimming took 10 bases from V and 4 from J, leaving 21 bases between them. Germline V gene data show CDR1 as ENHRY and CDR2 as SYGVKD. Authors' methods: Estimation of nucleated cell counts relied on the amplification of reference gene primers. Assay: immunoSEQ multiplex PCR; the TCRdb copy retains only in-frame clones and omits some. V and J calls and clone size follow that table, whereas D and trimming were derived from the DNA. In the table there are approximately 70,000 clones, nearly 90% of which are singletons.

The receptor comes from a woman aged 45-59 years with COVID-19, enrolled during active disease. This chain links TRBV10-3 with TRBJ2-3, with TRBD2 as a possible D gene (5 bases). The sequenced sample consisted of peripheral blood. In nucleotides, the CDR3 is TGTGCCACCACCCGGGGAACAGCTAGAGCAGATACGCAGTATTTT. Amino acids: CATTRGTARADTQYF.